This T cell receptor beta chain was documented in a study of CXCR3-negative and CXCR3-positive naive CD8 T cells. Study-level points and caveats: Much lower diversity was found in memory CD8+ cells, while both naive subsets had comparably high diversity. In naive cells, CXCR3-negative and CXCR3-positive subsets had similar TRBV-TRBJ usage; memory cells differed.

A word on this clonotype: Its target is unknown.

Researchers prepared the TRB cDNA libraries using 5' RACE with UMI labels. TCRdb reprocessed the 5' RACE reads and keeps a single row for each CDR3 protein, giving no DNA. This sample's clone table lists about 62,000 distinct CDR3 sequences. The source is a human donor in good health. Some clones in this sample may be carry-over from other donors' samples. The specimen was naive CXCR3- CD8+ T cells from blood. Subset noted: CD45RO-CCR7+CD27+CD95- naive CD8+ T cells lacking CXCR3 (TNR3-).

The CDR3: CASSLRGYDWGYTF. The chain couples TRBV6-2 or TRBV6-3 to TRBJ1-2; TCRdb's D gene call, TRBD1, goes unchecked for lack of DNA. The V gene's germline CDR1 is MNHEY and CDR2 SVGEGT. This CDR3 spans 14 amino acids.